This TCR beta chain was retrieved from a study of shared clonotypes between healthy human individuals. For this clone: Its specificity is unknown.

This CDR3 has 15 residues. In germline, CDR1 is SGHNT, CDR2 YYREEE (reference sequence). Trimming at V came to 1 base and at J to 4 bases, leaving 2 bases not matched to a gene. Findings and limits, study-wide: Only blood was sampled, and tissue TCR repertoires likely differ from blood ones. Relative to clonotypes present in all four donors, those not shared had lower generation probabilities. Few donors limited the genetic and exposure-history diversity represented.

TCRdb's copy holds only in-frame clones and misses some; the assay was immunoSEQ multiplex PCR. The sample lists 2,500,000 or so clones; roughly 92% were seen once. CD4+ cells underwent separation, giving CD45RA+ naive and CD45RA-negative memory subsets. Material: naive CD4+ T cells from PBMCs. Described subset: CD45RA+ positively selected. This clonotype was sampled from a man younger than 30 in good health. Some clones in this sample may be carry-over from other donors' samples. The rearrangement joins TRBV5-4 to TRBJ2-3, with TRBD2 identical over 11 bases. The CDR3 DNA is TGTGCCAGCAGCTTGATACTAGCGGGAGCAGATACGCAGTATTTT. Its translation: CASSLILAGADTQYF.